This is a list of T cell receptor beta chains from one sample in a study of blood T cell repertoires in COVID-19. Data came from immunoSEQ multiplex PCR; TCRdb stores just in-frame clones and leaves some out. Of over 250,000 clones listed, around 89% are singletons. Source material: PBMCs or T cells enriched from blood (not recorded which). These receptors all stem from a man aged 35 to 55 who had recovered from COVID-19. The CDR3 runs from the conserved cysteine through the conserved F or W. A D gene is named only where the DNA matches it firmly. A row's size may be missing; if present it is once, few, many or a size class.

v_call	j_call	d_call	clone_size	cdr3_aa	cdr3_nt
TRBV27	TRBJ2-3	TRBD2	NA	CASSSQPLSGRGLTQYF	TGTGCCAGCAGTTCCCAACCCCTCAGCGGGAGAGGGCTTACGCAGTATTTT
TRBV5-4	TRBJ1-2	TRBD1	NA	CASSRGGQGNYGYTF	TGTGCCAGCAGCCGGGGAGGACAGGGGAACTATGGCTACACCTTC
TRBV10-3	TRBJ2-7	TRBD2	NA	CATKDQLAGGQHEQYF	TGTGCCACCAAAGACCAACTAGCGGGAGGGCAACACGAGCAGTACTTC
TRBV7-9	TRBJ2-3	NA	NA	CASSQSWDGAGHTRDTQYF	TGTGCCAGCAGCCAGTCTTGGGATGGGGCAGGGCACACACGGGATACGCAGTATTTT
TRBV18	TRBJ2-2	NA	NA	CASSPRQDTGELFF	TGTGCCAGCTCACCTAGACAGGACACCGGGGAGCTGTTTTTT
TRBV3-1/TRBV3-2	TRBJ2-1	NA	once	CASSQTGGAVGYNEQFF	TGTGCCAGCAGCCAAACCGGAGGGGCGGTGGGGTACAATGAGCAGTTCTTC
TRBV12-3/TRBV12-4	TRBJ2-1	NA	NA	CATKLAGDEQFF	TGTGCCACTAAACTAGCTGGGGATGAGCAGTTCTTC
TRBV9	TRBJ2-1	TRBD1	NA	CASSVGDLTGTEASNEQFF	TGTGCCAGCAGCGTAGGCGATCTTACCGGGACAGAGGCCTCCAATGAGCAGTTCTTC
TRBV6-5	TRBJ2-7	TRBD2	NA	CASSYSGGLAPDEQYF	TGTGCCAGCAGTTACTCCGGAGGACTAGCGCCTGACGAGCAGTACTTC
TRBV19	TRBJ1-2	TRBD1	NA	CASSKQGQSNYGYTF	TGTGCCAGTAGTAAACAGGGACAGAGTAACTATGGCTACACCTTC
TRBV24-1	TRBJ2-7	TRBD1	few	CATSDPRDRYDEQYF	TGTGCCACCAGTGATCCCCGGGACAGATACGACGAGCAGTACTTC
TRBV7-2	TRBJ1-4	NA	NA	CASSLDRGVNEKLFF	TGTGCCAGCAGCTTAGATCGGGGAGTTAATGAAAAACTGTTTTTT
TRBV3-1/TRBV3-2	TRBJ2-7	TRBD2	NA	CASSDVMREGTYEQYF	TGTGCCAGCAGCGACGTAATGCGGGAGGGTACCTACGAGCAGTACTTC
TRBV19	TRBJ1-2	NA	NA	CASAQGQGYTF	TGTGCCAGTGCGCAGGGCCAAGGCTACACCTTC
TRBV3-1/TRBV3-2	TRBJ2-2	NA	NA	CASSQGEDTGELFF	TGTGCCAGCAGCCAAGGCGAAGACACCGGGGAGCTGTTTTTT
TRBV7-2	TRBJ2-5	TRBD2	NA	CASSLDGGRGRETQYF	TGTGCCAGCAGCTTAGACGGCGGGAGGGGACGAGAGACCCAGTACTTC
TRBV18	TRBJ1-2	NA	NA	CASSPRARSYGYTF	TGTGCCAGCTCACCACGAGCAAGAAGCTATGGCTACACCTTC
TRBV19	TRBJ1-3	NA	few	CASRPQPGQGNTIYF	TGTGCCAGTAGACCTCAACCGGGACAAGGAAACACCATATATTTT
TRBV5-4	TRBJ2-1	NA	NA	CASSLAGNNEQFF	TGTGCCAGCAGCTTGGCAGGGAACAATGAGCAGTTCTTC
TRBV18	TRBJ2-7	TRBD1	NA	CASSPGTGGHYEQYF	TGTGCCAGCTCACCTGGGACAGGGGGGCACTACGAGCAGTACTTC
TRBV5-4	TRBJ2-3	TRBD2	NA	CASSKTSGGADTQYF	TGTGCCAGCAGCAAAACTAGCGGGGGGGCGGATACGCAGTATTTT
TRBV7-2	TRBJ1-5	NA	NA	CASSRGAMGQPQHF	TGTGCCAGCAGTAGGGGTGCTATGGGTCAGCCCCAGCATTTT